These 28 T cell receptor beta chains were sequenced from one sample in a study of T cells after somatic rescue of genetic block. The data were produced by immunoSEQ multiplex PCR, yet TCRdb's version contains in-frame clones alone and is incomplete. Seen here are 95,000 to 120,000 clones, about 93% observed once, and the top ten hold approximately 1.4%. The specimen was peripheral blood mononuclear cells (PBMCs). The receptors originated from a woman aged 18-29 years.

In its sample, this clone was seen a few times. The rearrangement joins TRBV6-1 to TRBJ1-1; unclear D gene. The CDR3 extends over 12 amino acids. Between the trimmed V and J ends, which lost 2 bases and 10 bases, there was a span of 11 bases. CDR1 is MNHNS, CDR2 SASEGT, per germline. CDR3 coding DNA: TGTGCCAGCAGTGAAAACCCCACAAGAGCTTTCTTT. Translation gives CASSENPTRAFF.

The chain uses TRBV9 and TRBJ2-7, with 8 bases identical to TRBD1. The CDR3 contains 15 residues. The germline V gene encodes CDR1 SGDLS and CDR2 YYNGEE. J was trimmed by 3 bases and V by 3 bases; bases with no gene match: 8. The CDR3 sequence is CASSAWADRGYEQYF. The CDR3 DNA follows: TGTGCCAGCAGCGCCTGGGCCGACAGGGGCTACGAGCAGTACTTC.

This clone came up once. The chain is built from TRBV5-4 and TRBJ2-5; D is ambiguous. CDR1 and CDR2 (germline): SGHNT, YYREEE (reference sequence). The V and J ends lost 0 bases and 5 bases respectively, with 14 bases between them. The CDR3 runs 15 residues. In DNA form, the CDR3 reads TGTGCCAGCAGCTTGGCCCCCCGAACTGGGGAGACCCAGTACTTC. It specifies CASSLAPRTGETQYF.

The table lists this clone with a count of one. The V and J genes are TRBV4-3 and TRBJ2-7; 7 bases line up with TRBD2. With V trimmed by 0 bases and J by 3 bases, 5 bases remained unmatched. The germline CDR1 and CDR2 sequences are LGHNA and YSLEER. This CDR3 comprises 15 residues. This chain's CDR3 is CASSQEWRGIYEQYF. CDR3 DNA sequence: TGCGCCAGCAGCCAAGAATGGCGGGGGATCTACGAGCAGTACTTC.

The V gene is TRBV30, the J gene TRBJ1-6; possible D gene TRBD1, 5 bases. V was trimmed by 2 bases and J by 11 bases, leaving 13 bases between them. The CDR3 covers 13 residues. From germline, CDR1 is GTSNPN and CDR2 SVGIG (reference sequence). In DNA, the CDR3 is TGTGCCTGGAGTAACTACGGGGGGACACCCCTCCACTTT. This translates into CAWSNYGGTPLHF.

The chain links TRBV11-1 to TRBJ2-3; D is uncertain. The germline V and J ends were trimmed by 1 base and 4 bases, with 6 bases remaining between them. The germline V gene encodes CDR1 SGHAT and CDR2 FQDESV (reference sequence). This CDR3 has 13 amino acids. The CDR3 DNA reads TGTGCCAGCAGCTTAGATTTAGCAGATACGCAGTATTTT. Translated: CASSLDLADTQYF.

The V gene is TRBV19, the J gene TRBJ1-5; 7 nucleotides line up with TRBD1. The germline V gene has CDR1 LNHDA and CDR2 SQIVND (reference sequence). The CDR3 is made up of 17 amino acids. After removal of 3 bases from V and 0 bases from J, the junction contained 8 bases not matched to a gene. The CDR3 bases are TGTGCCAGTAGTATGAGACGGGACAGCTATAGCAATCAGCCCCAGCATTTT. Its translation: CASSMRRDSYSNQPQHF. Based on the CDR3 plus reference TRBV19 and TRBJ1-5, the full variable domain is DGGITQSPKYLFRKEGQNVTLSCEQNLNHDAMYWYRQDPGQGLRLIYYSQIVNDFQKGDIAEGYSVSREKKESFPLTVTSAQKNPTAFYLCASSMRRDSYSNQPQHFGDGTRLSIL.

This chain joins TRBV15 and TRBJ2-2; TRBD2 is a possible D gene (6 bases). Germline lookup yields CDR1 LNHNV and CDR2 YYDKDF (reference sequence). Trimming cost V 2 bases and J 0 bases, with 13 bases left between them. The CDR3 consists of 17 residues. CDR3 DNA: TGTGCCACCAGCAGATTCCTTGGGAGGTCGAACACCGGGGAGCTGTTTTTT. As protein: CATSRFLGRSNTGELFF.

The chain uses TRBV6-1 and TRBJ1-1, with 9 bases fitting TRBD1. Germline loops: CDR1 MNHNS, CDR2 SASEGT. Unmatched junction bases numbered 9, after V lost 5 bases and J lost 5 bases. There are 15 residues in the CDR3. CDR3 amino acids: CASSSTGGVRTEAFF. Here the CDR3 DNA reads TGTGCCAGCAGTTCCACAGGGGGCGTGAGGACTGAAGCTTTCTTT.

The chain carries TRBV29-1 and TRBJ1-3; D ambiguous. V gave up 4 bases and J gave up 0 bases, with 10 bases separating them. The CDR3 consists of 14 residues. CDR1 and CDR2 (germline): SQVTM, ANQGSEA. The CDR3 DNA reads as TGCAGCGTTGTAAGAAGCGACTCTGGAAACACCATATATTTT. It encodes CSVVRSDSGNTIYF.

The chain carries TRBV30 and TRBJ1-1, with a weak D call TRBD1 (6 bases). The germline gives CDR1 GTSNPN, CDR2 SVGIG (reference sequence). CDR3 length equals 14 residues. V lost 2 bases to trimming and J lost 5 bases, with 15 bases between them. This CDR3 reads CAWSREGGGTEAFF. The CDR3 DNA sequence: TGTGCCTGGAGTCGTGAAGGGGGAGGAACTGAAGCTTTCTTT.

This chain joins TRBV14 and TRBJ2-7; 11 nucleotides line up with TRBD2. The junction had 3 bases not matched to a gene; V was cut back by 7 bases and J by 4 bases. This CDR3 region has 13 residues. CDR1 and CDR2 (germline): SGHDN, FVKESK. DNA of the CDR3: TGTGCCAGCAACTTAGCGGGGGGGTACGAGCAGTACTTC. It is translated as CASNLAGGYEQYF.

The chain is built from TRBV7-9 and TRBJ1-1, with TRBD1 identical over 7 bases. There are 15 residues in the CDR3. Germline V gene sequence: CDR1 SEHNR, CDR2 FQNEAQ (reference sequence). The junction had 10 bases not matched to a gene; V was cut back by 5 bases and J by 4 bases. The CDR3: CASSQIAGGRTEAFF. CDR3 nucleotides: TGTGCCAGCAGCCAGATCGCAGGGGGTCGCACTGAAGCTTTCTTT.

The chain links TRBV19 to TRBJ1-1; D remains ambiguous. Trimming removed 4 bases at V and 1 base at J, with 10 bases between. This CDR3 region has 14 residues. Germline V gene lookup returns CDR1 LNHDA and CDR2 SQIVND (reference sequence). The CDR3 coding sequence is TGTGCCAGTAGTAAGGAAACAGCGAACACTGAAGCTTTCTTT. Encoded protein: CASSKETANTEAFF.

The chain combines TRBV19 with TRBJ1-5; D remains ambiguous. The V gene's germline CDR1 is LNHDA and CDR2 SQIVND (reference sequence). Trimming removed 3 bases from V and 1 base from J, with 10 bases in between. CDR3 length: 15 residues. CDR3: CASSMASDSNQPQHF. CDR3 DNA sequence: TGTGCCAGTAGTATGGCGTCAGACAGCAATCAGCCCCAGCATTTT. Full variable domain (missing parts from reference TRBV19 and TRBJ1-5): DGGITQSPKYLFRKEGQNVTLSCEQNLNHDAMYWYRQDPGQGLRLIYYSQIVNDFQKGDIAEGYSVSREKKESFPLTVTSAQKNPTAFYLCASSMASDSNQPQHFGDGTRLSIL.

The rearrangement links TRBV6-5 to TRBJ1-2; D ambiguous. Trimming pared 2 bases from V and 11 bases from J, leaving 15 bases between. This CDR3 is built from 13 residues. Germline-derived CDR1 and CDR2 are MNHEY and SVGAGI. As DNA, the CDR3 is TGTGCCAGCAGTTACCTAGAGGGTTTGGTTTACACCTTC. This encodes CASSYLEGLVYTF.

The genes are TRBV6-5 and TRBJ1-5, with 7 bases aligning to TRBD1. Germline V gene lookup returns CDR1 MNHEY and CDR2 SVGAGI. V lost 6 bases and J lost 6; bases outside the gene matches: 11. This CDR3 has 15 amino acids. CDR3 DNA: TGTGCCAGCAGAGCAACCACAGGGGCGGTTCAGCCCCAGCATTTT. It is translated as CASRATTGAVQPQHF.

The chain carries TRBV6-1 and TRBJ2-7, with 7 bases fitting TRBD1. This CDR3 has 18 residues. CDR1 MNHNS and CDR2 SASEGT come from the germline V gene. V trimming: 0 bases; J trimming: 3 bases; junction bases outside the gene matches: 14. The CDR3 DNA is TGTGCCAGCAGTGAAGCTAGGACAGGTATCCGGAGAAACTACGAGCAGTACTTC. This translates into CASSEARTGIRRNYEQYF.

The chain recombines TRBV7-2 with TRBJ1-3; a possible D gene is TRBD1 (6 bases). Germline lookup yields CDR1 SGHTA and CDR2 FQGNSA. V shed 6 bases and J shed 0 bases, with 12 bases lying between them. This CDR3 comprises 15 residues. The CDR3 spells CASSLRGDSGNTIYF. The DNA for the CDR3 is TGTGCCAGCAGTTTGAGGGGGGACTCTGGAAACACCATATATTTT.

J is TRBJ2-2 and V is TRBV6-1; weak D call: TRBD1 (6 bases). The V end was cut by 0 bases, the J end by 0 bases, with 14 bases between. Per the germline V gene, CDR1 is MNHNS and CDR2 is SASEGT. The CDR3 length is 18 residues. As DNA, the CDR3 is TGTGCCAGCAGTGAAGCTTGGCAGGGGTTCGCGAACACCGGGGAGCTGTTTTTT. It yields the protein CASSEAWQGFANTGELFF.

This chain connects TRBV5-4 to TRBJ2-5; tentatively, D is TRBD1 or TRBD2 (6 bases each). The CDR3 is 15 amino acids. Germline CDR1 is SGHNT and CDR2 is YYREEE (reference sequence). Trimming took 4 bases from V and 1 from J, leaving 14 bases between them. The CDR3 spells CASSDPQGGQETQYF. CDR3 DNA: TGTGCCAGCAGCGACCCACAGGGAGGCCAAGAGACCCAGTACTTC.

This clone has a single count. The V call is TRBV7-2, the J call TRBJ2-5; a possible D gene is TRBD1 (6 bases). Germline lookup yields CDR1 SGHTA and CDR2 FQGNSA. Trimming pared 6 bases from V and 4 bases from J, leaving 30 bases between. The CDR3 consists of 19 residues. In nucleotides, the CDR3 is TGTGCCAGCAGATCAACTAGTAGTCCGTGGGGGCCGGTAGGAGAGACCCAGTACTTC. This sequence encodes CASRSTSSPWGPVGETQYF.

V gene TRBV6-5 combines with J gene TRBJ1-1, with 11 bases that match TRBD1. The CDR3 extends over 14 amino acids. Per germline, CDR1 MNHEY and CDR2 SVGAGI. With V trimmed by 2 bases and J by 13 bases, 9 bases remained unmatched. DNA for the CDR3: TGTGCCAGCAGTTACCCCGGACAGGGGGCGGTCCTTTTCTTT. Translation: CASSYPGQGAVLFF.

This chain connects TRBV9 to TRBJ2-3, with D possibly matching TRBD2 (6 bases). This CDR3 is built from 16 residues. Germline V CDR1 and CDR2: SGDLS, YYNGEE. V dropped 5 bases and J dropped 1 base, with 17 bases sitting between them. The CDR3 DNA is TGTGCCAGCAGAGGAGGGAGGAGGGTGGGCACAGATACGCAGTATTTT. Protein product: CASRGGRRVGTDTQYF.

The rearrangement joins TRBV12-5 to TRBJ1-5; 8 nucleotides agree with TRBD1. CDR3 length: 16 amino acids. CDR1 is LGHNT, CDR2 FRNRAP, per germline. The V segment lost 0 bases and the J segment 4 bases; nucleotides outside the gene matches: 5. The CDR3 coding sequence is TGTGCTAGTGGTTTGGTACTGGGACAGGAGAATCAGCCCCAGCATTTT. Its translation: CASGLVLGQENQPQHF.

The V gene is TRBV2, the J gene TRBJ2-3, with D maybe TRBD1 (5 bases). V dropped 11 bases and J dropped 4 bases, with 16 bases sitting between them. Germline V gene data show CDR1 as SNHLY and CDR2 as FYNNEI. The CDR3 contains 13 residues. CDR3 protein: CAGALSRADTQYF. The DNA of the CDR3 is TGTGCCGGGGCACTCTCAAGGGCAGATACGCAGTATTTT. The full variable domain, rest sourced from reference TRBV2 and TRBJ2-3, is EPEVTQTPSHQVTQMGQEVILRCVPISNHLYFYWYRQILGQKVEFLVSFYNNEISEKSEIFDDQFSVERPDGSNFTLKIRSTKLEDSAMYFCAGALSRADTQYFGPGTRLTVL.

The chain couples TRBV19 to TRBJ2-5; D is uncertain. Per germline, CDR1 LNHDA and CDR2 SQIVND (reference sequence). Trimming removed 8 bases from V and 1 base from J, with 14 bases in between. The CDR3 covers 14 residues. CDR3 nucleotide sequence: TGTGCCAGTTCAGTCGAAGGGCTCCAAGAGACCCAGTACTTC. Its protein is CASSVEGLQETQYF.

The genes are TRBV6-5 and TRBJ1-1, with D possibly being TRBD1 (6 bases). In germline, CDR1 is MNHEY, CDR2 SVGAGI. V dropped 0 bases and J dropped 8 bases, with 16 bases sitting between them. The CDR3 extends over 15 amino acids. CDR3 sequence (DNA): TGTGCCAGCAGTTACTCGGGGGCGCCGGGGGGAGAAGCTTTCTTT. Protein product: CASSYSGAPGGEAFF.